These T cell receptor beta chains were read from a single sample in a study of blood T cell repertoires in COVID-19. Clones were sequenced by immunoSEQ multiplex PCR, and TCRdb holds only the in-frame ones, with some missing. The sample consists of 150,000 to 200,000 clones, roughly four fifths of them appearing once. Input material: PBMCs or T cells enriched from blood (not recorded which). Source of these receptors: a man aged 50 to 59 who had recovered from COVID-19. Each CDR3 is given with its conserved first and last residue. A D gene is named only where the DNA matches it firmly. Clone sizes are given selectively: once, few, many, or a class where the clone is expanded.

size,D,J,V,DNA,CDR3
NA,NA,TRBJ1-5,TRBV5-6,TGTGCCAGCAGCTTGGCCACAGGAAATCAGCCCCAGCATTTT,CASSLATGNQPQHF
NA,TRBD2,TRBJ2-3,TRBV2,TGTGCCAGCAGGTCTAGCGGGGGAACAGATACGCAGTATTTT,CASRSSGGTDTQYF
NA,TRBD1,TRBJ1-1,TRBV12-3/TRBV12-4,TGTGCCAGCACCCGACAGGGCCTGAGGGCTTTCTTT,CASTRQGLRAFF
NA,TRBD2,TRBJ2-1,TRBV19,TGTGCCAGTAGCCCGGCGGCTAGCGGGTCGTACAATGAGCAGTTCTTC,CASSPAASGSYNEQFF
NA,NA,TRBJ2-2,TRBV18,TGTGCCAGCTCCCCCAGGGCATCCGGGGAGCTGTTTTTT,CASSPRASGELFF
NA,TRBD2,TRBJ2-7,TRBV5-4,TGTGCCAGCAGCTTGTCGAGCGGGGGGAGGACCTACGAGCAGTACTTC,CASSLSSGGRTYEQYF
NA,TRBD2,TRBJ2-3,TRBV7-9,TGTGCCAGCAGCCCGAAGAGCGGGGTAGATACGCAGTATTTT,CASSPKSGVDTQYF
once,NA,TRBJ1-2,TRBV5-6,TGTGCCAGCAGCCTCGTATCTGGCTACACCTTC,CASSLVSGYTF
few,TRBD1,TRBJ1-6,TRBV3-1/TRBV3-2,TGTGCCAGCAGCCGTTCGGCAGGGGGTATTGGGCCCCTCCACTTT,CASSRSAGGIGPLHF
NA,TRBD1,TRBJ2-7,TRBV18,TGTGCCAGCTCACCCAGACAGGGGCAGGACGAGCAGTACTTC,CASSPRQGQDEQYF
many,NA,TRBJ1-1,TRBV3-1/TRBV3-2,TGTGCCAGCAGCCAAGCGCCCTCGACGGGCACTGAAGCTTTCTTT,CASSQAPSTGTEAFF
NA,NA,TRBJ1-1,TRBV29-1,TGCAGCGTTGAACGTGGCAGGGGAGCTTTCTTT,CSVERGRGAFF
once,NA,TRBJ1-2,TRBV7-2,TGTGCCAGCAGCTTAGCGCAAGGACTGAGCTATGGCTACACCTTC,CASSLAQGLSYGYTF
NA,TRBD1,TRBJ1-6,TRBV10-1,TGCGCCAGCAGTGACAGGGGGATTGATTCACCCCTCCACTTT,CASSDRGIDSPLHF
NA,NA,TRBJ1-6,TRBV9,TGTGCCAGCCAAGAGAGGGGAGGCTATAATTCACCCCTCCACTTT,CASQERGGYNSPLHF
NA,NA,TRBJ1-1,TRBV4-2,TGTGCCAGCAGCCCCTCGGTAAGGAACACTGAAGCTTTCTTT,CASSPSVRNTEAFF
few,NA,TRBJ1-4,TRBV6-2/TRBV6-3,TGTGCCAGCAGTTACTTTGGGGCACCAACTAATGAAAAACTGTTTTTT,CASSYFGAPTNEKLFF
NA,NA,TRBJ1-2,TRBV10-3,TGTGCCATCAGCCCGGACATCTGGGGCTACACCTTC,CAISPDIWGYTF
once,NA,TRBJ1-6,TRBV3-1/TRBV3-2,TGTGCCAGCAGCCAAGTAAATTCACCCCTCCACTTT,CASSQVNSPLHF
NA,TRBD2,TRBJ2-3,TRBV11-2,TGTGCCAGCAGCTTACTCAGATGGACTAGCGGGGCCCGATCAGATACGCAGTATTTT,CASSLLRWTSGARSDTQYF
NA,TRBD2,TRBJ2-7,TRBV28,TGTGCCAGCAGCCCGAGGGGAGGGGCCTTATCCTACGAGCAGTACTTC,CASSPRGGALSYEQYF
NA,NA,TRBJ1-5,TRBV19,TGTGCCAGTAGTAGGGGGCTAGATCAGCCCCAGCATTTT,CASSRGLDQPQHF
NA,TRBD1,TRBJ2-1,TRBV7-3,TGTGCCAGCAGCCCGGGGGACAGGGGAAATGAGCAGTTCTTC,CASSPGDRGNEQFF
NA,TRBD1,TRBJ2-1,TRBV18,TGTGCCAGCTCCCCTGGACAGGGGGGCTACAATGAGCAGTTCTTC,CASSPGQGGYNEQFF
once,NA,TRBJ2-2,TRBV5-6,TGTGCCAGCAGCTTGGAATTCCTTACCGGGGAGCTGTTTTTT,CASSLEFLTGELFF
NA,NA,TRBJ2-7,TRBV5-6,TGTGCCAGCAGCGGAGGTCCCTACGAGCAGTACTTC,CASSGGPYEQYF